The sequence of this T cell receptor beta chain was determined in a study of T-cell reconstitution after alpha-beta-depleted transplantation in children. This CDR3 spans 14 amino acids. V was trimmed by 4 bases and J by 2 bases, leaving 12 bases between them. Germline assignment: CDR1 LNHNV and CDR2 YYDKDF (reference sequence). This clonotype occurred a few times. Unique molecular identifiers were used in preparing the TCRbeta library. TCRdb re-analysed the PCR reads in MiXCR, keeping a single row per CDR3 protein. In the table there are approximately 82,000 distinct CDR3 sequences, roughly 18% of which are singletons.

This clonotype was obtained from a male patient aged 2-15 years who had a stem cell transplant for acute lymphoblastic leukemia, so the T cells may come from the graft donor. The source material was PBMCs, mostly from graft donor cells, sampled 360 days after TCRalphabeta/CD19-depleted stem cell transplant. The chain joins TRBV15 to TRBJ2-7, with D unclear. Here the CDR3 reads CATSIGARTYEQYF. CDR3 coding DNA: TGTGCCACCAGCATTGGAGCGAGGACCTACGAGCAGTACTTC.